This entry lists 28 T cell receptor beta chains sequenced from one sample in a study of T cells in Graves' hyperthyroidism and ophthalmopathy. RNA transcripts gave rise to amplified TCR beta CDR3 regions. A first-round RT-PCR of the TCR CDR3 used the HTBI primer set. TCRdb reanalysed the multiplex PCR reads using MiXCR and keeps one entry per CDR3 protein. The sample shows about 720,000 distinct CDR3 sequences, about 19% of them seen only once. Input material: blood. The receptors come from a woman in her fifties or sixties with Graves' hyperthyroidism that later progressed to Graves' ophthalmopathy.

This clonotype was observed a single time. The J gene is TRBJ2-1, the V gene TRBV19; 11 positions agree with TRBD2. The CDR3 extends over 18 amino acids. Trimming removed 3 bases from V and 0 bases from J; junction bases left unmatched: 7. Germline assignment: CDR1 LNHDA and CDR2 SQIVND (reference sequence). The CDR3 coding sequence is TGTGCCAGTAGTATCGGGCTAGCGGGGGGCCGCTCCTACAATGAGCAGTTCTTC. Its translation is CASSIGLAGGRSYNEQFF.

With respect to this clonotype: Sequence at one end of the junction differs from germline and may be a read error. The genes are TRBV18 and TRBJ1-2; D is unclear. The CDR3 extends over 15 amino acids. Germline V CDR1 and CDR2: KGHSH, LQKENI. The CDR3 loop reads CAGSPVIREDYGYTF. The CDR3, as DNA: TGTGCCGGCTCACCGGTTATCCGGGAGGACTATGGCTACACCTTC.

About this clonotype: A read error may be the cause here, since a much bigger clone is one base away. The CDR3 end shows no conserved phenylalanine or tryptophan, and so a read error is likely. This chain links TRBV6-2 or TRBV6-3 with TRBJ1-1, with D possibly TRBD1 on 6 matching bases. Trimming stripped 7 bases from V and 0 bases from J, with 21 bases between. This CDR3 contains 17 residues. Per germline, CDR1 MNHEY and CDR2 SVGEGT. CDR3 region: CASNFRDSGQLNTEAFL. The DNA for the CDR3 is TGTGCCAGCAACTTTAGAGACTCCGGACAGCTGAACACTGAAGCTTTCCTT.

This clonotype was seen a handful of times. Just one base apart from a much larger clone, this may be a read error. The chain links TRBV2 to TRBJ2-3; TRBD2 matches at 8 bases. The CDR3 is made up of 19 amino acids. The V gene end was trimmed by 6 bases and the J gene end by 6 bases; junction bases not matched to a gene: 23. Germline values: CDR1 SNHLY, CDR2 FYNNEI. The CDR3 DNA sequence: TGTGCCAGCAGGAGTGAAATAGCGTTACGACCAGCGGGGGTGGATACGCAGTATTTT. This encodes CASRSEIALRPAGVDTQYF. Combining the CDR3 with reference TRBV2 and TRBJ2-3 gives the whole variable domain EPEVTQTPSHQVTQMGQEVILRCVPISNHLYFYWYRQILGQKVEFLVSFYNNEISEKSEIFDDQFSVERPDGSNFTLKIRSTKLEDSAMYFCASRSEIALRPAGVDTQYFGPGTRLTVL.

The chain links TRBV9 to TRBJ1-1; 8 bases map to TRBD1. Germline CDR1 SGDLS, CDR2 YYNGEE. The trim removed 4 bases at V and 3 bases at J, leaving 8 bases unmatched. The CDR3 covers 15 residues. The CDR3 nucleotides read TGTGCCAGCAGCCGAGAACCACAGGGGGACACTGAAGCTTTCTTT. Its translation: CASSREPQGDTEAFF.

Here the CDR3 reads CASSEAKQGSSNQPQHF. The CDR3 region has the DNA TGTGCCAGCAGTGAAGCCAAACAGGGAAGTAGCAATCAGCCCCAGCATTTT. This chain links TRBV6-1 with TRBJ1-5; TRBD1 might be the D (6 bases). V lost 0 bases and J 0 bases, leaving 12 bases between the germline ends. Germline CDR1 MNHNS, CDR2 SASEGT. The CDR3 consists of 17 residues.

This clonotype was detected ten times or more. The chain is built from TRBV27 and TRBJ1-1; tentatively, D is TRBD1 (5 bases). Trimming cost V 4 bases and J 0 bases, with 18 bases left between them. The CDR3 extends over 17 amino acids. Looked up from germline, CDR1 is MNHEY and CDR2 is SMNVEV (reference sequence). Here the CDR3 DNA reads TGTGCCAGCAGTTCTTCTCGAGACAGAGTCTTGAACACTGAAGCTTTCTTT. This sequence encodes CASSSSRDRVLNTEAFF.

This clonotype was counted at least ten times. J is TRBJ1-2 and V is TRBV12-3 or TRBV12-4, with no clear D. The ends were cut back, 5 bases at V and 4 bases at J, with 11 bases in the middle. This CDR3 spans 13 amino acids. The CDR3 coding sequence is TGTGCCAGCAGTCCTACAGAAGGCTATGGCTACACCTTC. As protein: CASSPTEGYGYTF.

V is TRBV18 and J is TRBJ1-5, with TRBD1 matching over 7 bases. The germline gives CDR1 KGHSH, CDR2 LQKENI. This CDR3 is built from 18 residues. Germline trimming cut 3 bases from V and 1 base from J; bases unmatched to any gene: 12. The CDR3 protein is CASSPRGGQSLSNQPQHF. The CDR3 DNA sequence: TGTGCCAGCTCACCCCGGGGGGGACAGTCGTTAAGCAATCAGCCCCAGCATTTT.

The rearrangement joins TRBV7-9 to TRBJ2-1; 7 bases fit TRBD2. The CDR3 sequence is 12 residues long. CDR1 is SEHNR, CDR2 FQNEAQ, per germline (reference sequence). J gave up 10 bases and V 5 bases, and 5 bases lay outside the gene matches. The CDR3 is CASSLTSVEQFF. CDR3 sequence (DNA): TGTGCCAGCAGCCTCACTAGCGTCGAGCAGTTCTTC.

The chain couples TRBV7-8 to TRBJ2-7; tentative D call: TRBD2 (6 bases). Trimming removed 2 bases from V and 1 base from J, with 9 bases in between. Germline V gene data show CDR1 as SGHVS and CDR2 as FQNEAQ. This CDR3 has 14 residues. CDR3 loop: CASSLPLASYEQYF. CDR3 DNA: TGTGCCAGCAGCTTACCCCTAGCGTCCTACGAGCAGTACTTC.

The chain couples TRBV12-3 or TRBV12-4 to TRBJ1-1; weak D call: TRBD1 (6 bases). Trimming shortened V by 6 bases and J by 11 bases, and 13 bases separated the two germline ends. This CDR3 comprises 11 residues. In nucleotides, the CDR3 is TGTGCCAGCAGCATAACAGGGTATGCTTTCTTT. Its protein product is CASSITGYAFF.

Only a few counts were recorded for this clonotype. The V gene is TRBV6-1, the J gene TRBJ1-2; D is undetermined. CDR1 is MNHNS and CDR2 is SASEGT in the germline V gene. The CDR3 runs to 12 residues. The germline V and J ends were trimmed by 7 bases and 7 bases, with 13 bases remaining between them. The CDR3 DNA is TGTGCCAGCATCCCGGGTCAAGGTGGCTACACCTTC. This gives the protein CASIPGQGGYTF.

The chain has TRBV12-3 or TRBV12-4 and TRBJ2-3; TRBD2 matches 10 bases. This CDR3 region has 16 residues. V was clipped by 5 bases and J by 2 bases; unmatched bases: 7. The CDR3 loop is CASSPGSGGLTDTQYF. CDR3 nucleotides: TGTGCCAGCAGTCCCGGTAGCGGGGGGCTCACAGATACGCAGTATTTT.

The genes are TRBV5-5 and TRBJ2-7; possible D gene TRBD1, 5 bases. Germline V gene sequence: CDR1 SGHKS, CDR2 YYEKEE (reference sequence). CDR3 length: 12 residues. Trimming took 2 bases from V and 4 from J, leaving 7 bases between them. CDR3: CASSFDRYEQYF. The CDR3 DNA reads as TGTGCCAGCAGCTTCGACAGATACGAGCAGTACTTC.

The V gene is TRBV20-1, the J gene TRBJ2-3; 14 bases fit TRBD2. Germline trimming cut 1 base from V and 2 bases from J; bases unmatched to any gene: 5. CDR3 length: 17 amino acids. The V gene's germline CDR1 is DFQATT and CDR2 SNEGSKA (reference sequence). Written as DNA, the CDR3 is TGCAGTGCTAGAGGACTAGCGGGGGGGTTTGACACAGATACGCAGTATTTT. This gives the protein CSARGLAGGFDTDTQYF.

This clonotype was detected ten times or more. J is TRBJ2-7 and V is TRBV30, with D perhaps being TRBD1 or TRBD2 (5 bases each). The length of the CDR3 is 13 residues. The V and J ends lost 4 bases and 5 bases respectively, with 15 bases between them. CDR1 GTSNPN and CDR2 SVGIG come from the germline V gene (reference sequence). In nucleotides, the CDR3 is TGTGCCTGGAACCCTGGAAGGGACCACGAGCAGTACTTC. Its translation: CAWNPGRDHEQYF. Complete variable domain (other parts from reference TRBV30 and TRBJ2-7): SQTIHQWPATLVQPVGSPLSLECTVEGTSNPNLYWYRQAAGRGLQLLFYSVGIGQISSEVPQNLSASRPQDRQFILSSKKLLLSDSGFYLCAWNPGRDHEQYFGPGTRLTVT.

The chain carries TRBV6-1 and TRBJ2-7; possibly TRBD1 for D (6 bases). Germline CDR1 reads MNHNS; CDR2 reads SASEGT. There are 14 residues in the CDR3. The V gene lost 6 bases and the J gene lost 6 bases, with 18 bases spanning the gap. The CDR3 spells CASSMGHLRGEQYF. The CDR3 DNA is TGTGCCAGCAGCATGGGACACCTTAGGGGCGAGCAGTACTTC.

At least ten counts were recorded for this clonotype. V and J are TRBV11-2 and TRBJ1-1; unclear D gene. The CDR3 runs to 14 residues. Germline lookup yields CDR1 SGHAT and CDR2 FQNNGV. V lost 4 bases and J lost 6, with 15 bases in between. CDR3 loop: CASSSVTRRAEAFF. In DNA form, the CDR3 reads TGTGCCAGCAGCTCCGTCACTCGAAGGGCTGAAGCTTTCTTT.

This clonotype was observed a few times. The rearrangement uses TRBV6-9 and TRBJ2-1; 10 bases line up with TRBD2. The V and J ends lost 4 bases and 2 bases, in that order; junction bases with no gene match: 14. This CDR3 has 19 residues. The V gene's germline CDR1 is MNHGY and CDR2 SVAAGI. CDR3 in amino acids: CASSSNSTGLAAPYNEQFF. The CDR3, as DNA: TGTGCCAGCAGTTCCAACTCTACTGGACTAGCGGCCCCCTACAATGAGCAGTTCTTC.

In its sample, this clonotype was seen many times. The chain combines TRBV27 with TRBJ1-2; TRBD1 might be the D (5 bases). V was cut by 7 bases and J by 0 bases, with 12 bases left in between. This CDR3 is 14 amino acids long. Germline lookup yields CDR1 MNHEY and CDR2 SMNVEV (reference sequence). The CDR3 is CASTGWGSNYGYTF. In nucleotides, the CDR3 is TGTGCCAGCACCGGCTGGGGGTCTAACTATGGCTACACCTTC.

The chain employs TRBV7-9 and TRBJ2-6; 8 positions agree with TRBD1. After removal of 5 bases from V and 4 bases from J, the junction contained 7 bases not matched to a gene. This CDR3 spans 16 amino acids. CDR1 is SEHNR and CDR2 is FQNEAQ in the germline V gene (reference sequence). CDR3 in amino acids: CASSPRQGTGANVLTF. CDR3 nucleotides: TGTGCCAGCAGCCCACGACAGGGGACCGGGGCCAACGTCCTGACTTTC.

This clonotype was detected a few times. The chain employs TRBV6-5 and TRBJ2-7, with a possible D match to TRBD2 (5 bases). Germline-derived CDR1 and CDR2 are MNHEY and SVGAGI. The CDR3 contains 13 residues. Deletions cut 2 bases from V and 5 bases from J, with 10 bases between. The CDR3 nucleotides read TGTGCCAGCAGTTACCGGGAATTGGACGAGCAGTACTTC. Amino acid sequence: CASSYRELDEQYF.

There are a few counts of this clonotype. This chain joins TRBV5-1 and TRBJ2-5, with D unresolved. CDR1 SGHRS and CDR2 YFSETQ come from the germline V gene. The CDR3 totals 16 residues. Trimming stripped 0 bases from V and 0 bases from J, with 12 bases between. CDR3 amino acids: CASSLAGVMYQETQYF. Written as DNA, the CDR3 is TGCGCCAGCAGCTTGGCCGGCGTAATGTACCAAGAGACCCAGTACTTC.

This clonotype was counted many times. This rearrangement joins TRBV6-4 to TRBJ1-1; D remains ambiguous. Germline assignment: CDR1 MRHNA and CDR2 SNTAGT. This CDR3 has 14 residues. V shed 0 bases and J shed 5 bases, with 10 bases lying between them. In nucleotides, the CDR3 is TGTGCCAGCAGTGACTCAGAAGGGTCTACTGAAGCTTTCTTT. As protein: CASSDSEGSTEAFF.

V gene TRBV3-1 combines with J gene TRBJ1-1; no clear D gene. Trimming took 3 bases from V and 1 from J, leaving 9 bases between them. The CDR3 is 14 residues long. Germline V gene sequence: CDR1 LGHDT, CDR2 YNNKEL (reference sequence). The CDR3 bases are TGTGCCAGCAGCCAGGGCCTGGGGAACACTGAAGCTTTCTTT. Amino acid sequence: CASSQGLGNTEAFF.

This clonotype was seen at least ten times. The genes are TRBV13 and TRBJ1-1; maybe TRBD1 (5 bases). The CDR3 is made up of 16 amino acids. Germline loops: CDR1 PRHDT, CDR2 FYEKMQ (reference sequence). Trimming shortened V by 5 bases and J by 1 base, and 17 bases separated the two germline ends. The CDR3 DNA sequence: TGTGCCAGCAGCGCCCCAGGGCGGAGGGGGAACACTGAAGCTTTCTTT. Its protein product is CASSAPGRRGNTEAFF.

The chain uses TRBV11-1 and TRBJ2-7, with D maybe TRBD1 (6 bases). Germline V gene sequence: CDR1 SGHAT, CDR2 FQDESV (reference sequence). The CDR3 covers 17 residues. V lost 1 base and J lost 0, with 16 bases in between. In DNA, the CDR3 is TGTGCCAGCAGCTTAGGAAACAGGGTAGTACCCTCCTACGAGCAGTACTTC. Encoded protein: CASSLGNRVVPSYEQYF.